Below, 14 T cell receptor beta chains from the same sample are listed, as sequenced in a study of cytomegalovirus exposure and HLA in healthy donors. PCR employed 60 Vbeta and 13 Jbeta primers. Profiled with immunoSEQ multiplex PCR; TCRdb holds only in-frame clones, not every one. The table lists around 97,000 clones, approximately 66% of them singletons. The specimen sequenced was PBMCs. These receptors all come from a woman in her 50s in good health and CMV-seronegative.

This clone was observed a handful of times. This chain connects TRBV11-2 to TRBJ2-1; D is unclear. Deletions cut 1 base from V and 6 bases from J, with 16 bases between. Germline V gives CDR1 SGHAT, CDR2 FQNNGV. The CDR3 consists of 16 residues. CDR3 coding DNA: TGTGCCAGCAGCTTAGGCCTAGGCTCTCGGGTCAATGAGCAGTTCTTC. It specifies CASSLGLGSRVNEQFF.

The gene calls are TRBV2 and TRBJ2-7; 8 bases are a match to TRBD1. Trimming took 4 bases from V and 11 from J; bases not matched to a gene: 7. CDR1 SNHLY and CDR2 FYNNEI come from the germline V gene. The CDR3 sequence is 12 residues long. CDR3 sequence (DNA): TGTGCCAGCAGTGTTGGGGACAGGTCAGAGTACTTC. Encoded protein: CASSVGDRSEYF.

This clone was detected a few times. This sample includes further DNA sequences coding for the same CDR3. The chain has TRBV6-1 and TRBJ2-7, with a weak D call TRBD2 (6 bases). The CDR3 covers 14 residues. The germline V and J ends were trimmed by 6 bases and 3 bases, with 15 bases remaining between them. The germline CDR1 and CDR2 sequences are MNHNS and SASEGT. This CDR3 is CASSQDGGVYEQYF. CDR3 coding DNA: TGTGCCAGCAGCCAAGACGGGGGAGTCTACGAGCAGTACTTC.

The V gene is TRBV5-1, the J gene TRBJ2-3, with 8 bases lining up with TRBD1. Germline CDR1 is SGHRS and CDR2 is YFSETQ. V shed 4 bases, J shed 3 bases, and the junction held 4 bases outside the gene matches. The CDR3 is made up of 14 amino acids. CDR3 coding DNA: TGCGCCAGCAGCACTGGACAGGGAACAGATACGCAGTATTTT. Protein product: CASSTGQGTDTQYF. The full variable domain, completed using reference TRBV5-1 and TRBJ2-3, is KAGVTQTPRYLIKTRGQQVTLSCSPISGHRSVSWYQQTPGQGLQFLFEYFSETQRNKGNFPGRFSGRQFSNSRSEMNVSTLELGDSALYLCASSTGQGTDTQYFGPGTRLTVL.

DNA of the CDR3: TGTGCCAGCAGCTCACAGGTTTTCTCTGGGGCCAACGTCCTGACTTTC. Its translation is CASSSQVFSGANVLTF. This chain joins TRBV7-3 and TRBJ2-6, with a tentative D call TRBD1 (5 bases). Germline V lookup: CDR1 SGHTA, CDR2 FQGTGA. The CDR3 contains 16 residues. The V end was cut by 4 bases, the J end by 0 bases, with 10 bases between.

The rearrangement uses TRBV4-3 and TRBJ1-2; tentative D call: TRBD1 (5 bases). The CDR3 contains 14 residues. Trimming pared 0 bases from V and 5 bases from J, leaving 10 bases between. Germline V lookup: CDR1 LGHNA, CDR2 YSLEER. The CDR3 coding sequence is TGCGCCAGCAGCCAAGACGGGGGTGGGTATGGCTACACCTTC. It encodes CASSQDGGGYGYTF.

Details on this clone: Other DNA sequences in the sample encode the same CDR3. The J gene is TRBJ1-5, the V gene TRBV30, with TRBD1 matching over 8 bases. After removal of 0 bases from V and 5 bases from J, the junction contained 0 bases not matched to a gene. The CDR3 has 13 residues. Germline assignment: CDR1 GTSNPN and CDR2 SVGIG (reference sequence). The CDR3 is CAWSVQGDQPQHF. In DNA, the CDR3 is TGTGCCTGGAGTGTACAGGGGGATCAGCCCCAGCATTTT.

This sequence joins TRBV7-2 and TRBJ2-1; 8 nucleotides line up with TRBD2. The CDR3 covers 15 residues. V gave up 0 bases and J gave up 7 bases; unmatched junction bases: 5. Germline CDR1 and CDR2: SGHTA and FQGNSA. This chain's CDR3 is CASSLASGSGNEQFF. The CDR3, as DNA: TGTGCCAGCAGCTTAGCCAGCGGGAGTGGTAATGAGCAGTTCTTC.

The V call is TRBV7-2, the J call TRBJ2-3; 8 bases align to TRBD1. V was clipped by 7 bases and J by 1 base; unmatched bases: 4. The CDR3 is 14 residues long. Per germline, CDR1 SGHTA and CDR2 FQGNSA. The CDR3 nucleotides read TGTGCCAGCAAAGACAGGGGCGGCACAGATACGCAGTATTTT. It yields the protein CASKDRGGTDTQYF.

The chain uses TRBV19 and TRBJ2-7; TRBD2 agrees at 10 bases. The V segment lost 4 bases and the J segment 7 bases; nucleotides outside the gene matches: 13. The CDR3 is 16 amino acids. Germline V gene sequence: CDR1 LNHDA, CDR2 SQIVND (reference sequence). CDR3 in amino acids: CASSSLLAGVSREQYF. The CDR3 region has the DNA TGTGCCAGTAGTAGCCTGCTAGCGGGAGTTTCGCGTGAGCAGTACTTC. Combining the CDR3 with reference TRBV19 and TRBJ2-7 gives the whole variable domain DGGITQSPKYLFRKEGQNVTLSCEQNLNHDAMYWYRQDPGQGLRLIYYSQIVNDFQKGDIAEGYSVSREKKESFPLTVTSAQKNPTAFYLCASSSLLAGVSREQYFGPGTRLTVT.

The V and J genes are TRBV2 and TRBJ1-1, with D perhaps TRBD1 (5 bases). The CDR3 runs 14 residues. The V gene's germline CDR1 is SNHLY and CDR2 FYNNEI. V was clipped by 6 bases and J by 0 bases, with 11 bases between them. The CDR3 bases are TGTGCCAGCAGGGAACAGGACATGAACACTGAAGCTTTCTTT. It codes for CASREQDMNTEAFF. The whole variable domain, remainder taken from reference TRBV2 and TRBJ1-1, is EPEVTQTPSHQVTQMGQEVILRCVPISNHLYFYWYRQILGQKVEFLVSFYNNEISEKSEIFDDQFSVERPDGSNFTLKIRSTKLEDSAMYFCASREQDMNTEAFFGQGTRLTVV.

There are a few counts of this clone. V gene TRBV7-9 combines with J gene TRBJ1-4; 7 bases fit TRBD1. CDR1 is SEHNR and CDR2 is FQNEAQ in the germline V gene (reference sequence). The CDR3 extends over 16 amino acids. V lost 4 bases to trimming and J lost 8 bases; unmatched junction nucleotides: 13. Here the CDR3 reads CASSSKDQGVWEKLFF. CDR3 bases: TGTGCCAGCAGCTCCAAGGATCAGGGGGTTTGGGAAAAACTGTTTTTT.

This chain links TRBV28 with TRBJ2-1, with 7 bases matching TRBD2. From germline, CDR1 is MDHEN and CDR2 SYDVKM. The CDR3 runs to 15 residues. V shed 7 bases and J 2 bases; nucleotides not matched to a gene: 8. CDR3 residues: CASTASGATYNEQFF. CDR3 DNA: TGTGCCAGCACAGCTAGCGGAGCTACCTACAATGAGCAGTTCTTC.

This chain links TRBV4-1 with TRBJ1-5; 7 nucleotides match TRBD1. The CDR3 loop spans 17 amino acids. The J segment lost 2 bases and the V segment lost 4 bases, leaving 11 bases of the junction unmatched. CDR1 is MGHRA and CDR2 is YSYEKL in the germline V gene. CDR3 DNA: TGCGCCAGCAGCCTAGGGACAGCCCAAAGGCGCAATCAGCCCCAGCATTTT. Protein product: CASSLGTAQRRNQPQHF.